This paragraph covers one T cell receptor beta chain sequence. In Seattle, patients joined the study during active infection and were tracked longitudinally. Original analysis: Quantification of nucleated cells was approximated via reference gene primer amplification. Generated by immunoSEQ multiplex PCR, the TCRdb table keeps only in-frame clones and is missing some. V, J and clone size derive from that table, while D and trimming were established from the DNA sequence. The data show a few hundred thousand clones, around 82% seen once. The sample is drawn from a study of blood T cell repertoires in COVID-19. Study as a whole: Acute and convalescent COVID-19 specimens originated in the United States, Italy and Spain.

The CDR3 is made up of 15 amino acids. Germline lookup yields CDR1 DFQATT and CDR2 SNEGSKA (reference sequence). The germline V and J ends were trimmed by 3 bases and 9 bases, with 18 bases remaining between them. The source of this sequence is a person aged 70 to 80 with COVID-19, enrolled during active disease. Sequencing used peripheral blood. The V gene is TRBV20-1, the J gene TRBJ1-6; TRBD1 might be the D (5 bases). The CDR3 nucleotides are TGCAGTGCTAGTCAGGCAGGGTCCACCATTTCACCCCTCCACTTT. This translates into CSASQAGSTISPLHF.